The present entry profiles one TCR beta chain with its context. Its antigen is as yet unknown. These data belong to a study of T cell responses to AZD1222 COVID-19 vaccine. Data came from immunoSEQ multiplex PCR; TCRdb stores just in-frame clones and leaves some out. The table shows about 140,000 clones, with over 85% occurring only once. Overall study results and limits: The study sampled repertoires only after the peak T cell response. Clonal diversity was possibly underestimated, and the donors were mostly white British, with more females. Spike-spanning, vaccine-associated CD4 TCRs were dominant at 160-218 and 743-854. Spike-specific TCR breadth and depth rose after two AZD1222 doses.

The CDR3 sequence is 16 residues long. From germline, CDR1 is LGHNA and CDR2 YSLEER. The J segment lost 4 bases and the V segment lost 0 bases, leaving 6 bases of the junction unmatched. J is TRBJ2-1 and V is TRBV4-3; TRBD2 matches 7 bases. This TCR was sampled from an adult in good health. The sequences come from peripheral blood, collected on day 0 of AZD1222 vaccination. The CDR3 protein is CASSQDVGGGYNEQFF. CDR3 sequence (DNA): TGCGCCAGCAGCCAAGATGTGGGGGGAGGGTACAATGAGCAGTTCTTC.